This entry is about one TCR beta chain. The antigen this receptor binds is unknown. Per-base quality was not reported, and no clone a single base away is much larger than it. The CDR3 regions of human TCRbeta chains were analyzed by immunosequencing. In the source study's methods: TCRs in the repertoires were matched against a reference library of SARS-CoV-2-specific TCRs that had been generated with the MIRA antigen-specificity platform. Breadth was defined as the fraction of unique TCRs that were SARS-CoV-2-associated. Depth was defined as the fraction of total T cells that were SARS-CoV-2-associated. Each spike-specific TCR was assigned to its reactive spike region and to a CD4 or CD8 class using the MIRA data. Log10-transformed breadth and depth values were compared by one-way ANOVA with Sidak's multiple comparisons tests. TCRdb holds this immuneACCESS table with in-frame rearrangements only. Some clones are missing; in checked studies, unresolved V genes explain under half, and the rest has no known cause. V and J calls and clone size are copied from that table; D and trimming were computed from the DNA. For this sample the table gives under 200,000 clones, of which about 88% were detected only once. Jointly, the top ten make up about 24% of the sample.

This sample is part of a study of T cell responses to AZD1222 COVID-19 vaccine (dated by TCRdb to the early 2020s). Notes on the research overall: TCR sequencing covered over 230 trial participants: around 210 given two doses of AZD1222 and 26 given two doses of MenACWY control vaccine. Trial participants were enrolled by age into 18-55, 56-69 and 70-plus year subgroups, with approximately 150, 30 and 60 TCR-sequenced participants respectively.

The meaning of the sample's time point label: about 28 days (+/-7) after the second vaccine dose. Because spike-specific TCR depth and breadth did not differ between the two schedules, AZD1222 recipients who got a second dose at roughly 4 weeks were pooled with those who got a second dose at roughly 12 weeks. Vaccinee samples were obtained from the UK trials COV001 and COV002, which included a single-blind randomized controlled phase 2/3 trial of AZD1222 (ChAdOx1 nCoV-19) in healthy adults. Trial participant PBMC samples were collected at day 0 and day 28 after the second dose for TCRbeta chain sequencing. Study-wide conclusions, independent of this receptor: A significant rise in spike-specific TCR breadth and depth was observed after two AZD1222 doses relative to day 0 and relative to MenACWY recipients. Participants were mostly white British, with more females than males. The authors suggested clonal diversity may have been underestimated. The vaccine-associated CD4 TCRs covered the entire spike protein, and the dominant responses fell in regions 160-218 and 743-854. Only a handful of AZD1222 recipients were SARS-CoV-2 seropositive at baseline, limiting conclusions about previously exposed vaccinees. Nearly half of unique spike-specific TCRs reportedly recognized epitopes outside regions mutated in the B.1.351 and B.1.1.7 variants. In the small 56-69-year group, the increase in depth fell short of significance, most likely because of low power. Because no day 14 peak-response samples were available, repertoires were characterized only after the peak T cell response.

The CDR3 contains 13 residues, cysteine and phenylalanine counted. CDR3 DNA only is kept here, 39 bases in frame from base 1. V loses 4 bases of germline sequence and J loses 4 bases, and the interval between the two ends is 10 bases. The germline V gene supplies CDR1 SGDLS and CDR2 YYNGEE. The rearranged chain carries TRBV9 and TRBJ2-3; matching of 6 bases hints at TRBD2 as the D gene. Sequences were derived from peripheral blood, sampled 28 days after the second AZD1222 dose. This receptor was obtained from an adult who received the AZD1222 COVID-19 vaccine. CDR3 sequence: CASSPGSPDTQYF. The DNA reads TGTGCCAGCAGCCCCGGGAGCCCAGATACGCAGTATTTT.